The 16 T cell receptor beta chains below were found in one sample sequenced in a study of T cell changes during pregnancy in multiple sclerosis. Method: immunoSEQ multiplex PCR; TCRdb's copy keeps in-frame clones and lacks some. The data hold 75,000 to 90,000 clones, with about 92% observed a single time. The material was CD4+ T cells from peripheral blood mononuclear cells, obtained before pregnancy. The origin of the receptors is a female donor with multiple sclerosis, enrolled in a pregnancy study.

The chain uses TRBV28 and TRBJ1-6, with 7 positions matching TRBD1. The CDR3 spans 14 residues. With 3 bases clipped from V and 9 bases from J, the junction kept 5 bases outside the gene matches. Germline V lookup: CDR1 MDHEN, CDR2 SYDVKM. The CDR3 loop is CASSLGAGGSPLHF. CDR3 coding DNA: TGTGCCAGCAGTTTGGGCGCAGGGGGTTCACCCCTCCACTTT.

V usage is TRBV29-1 and J usage is TRBJ2-7; 7 bases map to TRBD1. Germline V CDR1 and CDR2: SQVTM, ANQGSEA. V lost 4 bases to trimming and J lost 1 base; unmatched junction nucleotides: 4. This CDR3 comprises 13 residues. CDR3 in amino acids: CSVAETGSYEQYF. The CDR3 coding sequence is TGCAGCGTTGCGGAGACAGGGTCCTACGAGCAGTACTTC.

This rearrangement joins TRBV7-9 to TRBJ2-3, with a weak D call TRBD2 (5 bases). The CDR3 is 14 amino acids. The V end lost 5 bases, the J end lost 0 bases, and 9 bases lay between the germline ends. From germline, CDR1 is SEHNR and CDR2 FQNEAQ (reference sequence). CDR3 loop: CASSRTGSTDTQYF. CDR3 DNA: TGTGCCAGCAGCCGGACGGGGAGCACAGATACGCAGTATTTT.

This chain links TRBV11-2 with TRBJ2-1; 14 bases are shared with TRBD2. Germline V gives CDR1 SGHAT, CDR2 FQNNGV. V lost 6 bases and J lost 10; bases outside the gene matches: 8. The CDR3 has 15 residues. The CDR3 DNA is TGTGCCAGCAGTCCAAGACTAGCGGGAGGGGACGAGCAGTTCTTC. Protein: CASSPRLAGGDEQFF. Based on the CDR3 plus reference TRBV11-2 and TRBJ2-1, the full variable domain is EAGVAQSPRYKIIEKRQSVAFWCNPISGHATLYWYQQILGQGPKLLIQFQNNGVVDDSQLPKDRFSAERLKGVDSTLKIQPAKLEDSAVYLCASSPRLAGGDEQFFGPGTRLTVL.

The chain joins TRBV5-6 to TRBJ2-7; D unresolved. The germline gives CDR1 SGHDT, CDR2 YYEEEE. CDR3 length equals 16 residues. The V gene lost 1 base and the J gene lost 1 base, with 15 bases spanning the gap. For the CDR3, the DNA is TGTGCCAGCAGCTTGATCTCACGGCTGACTTCCTACGAGCAGTACTTC. It encodes CASSLISRLTSYEQYF.

The chain employs TRBV5-1 and TRBJ1-2; D not resolved. Trimming stripped 0 bases from V and 5 bases from J, with 17 bases between. CDR3 length: 16 residues. Germline CDR1 is SGHRS and CDR2 is YFSETQ. The CDR3 DNA reads as TGCGCCAGCAGCTTGGACTCAGCAGGCCCTATGTATGGCTACACCTTC. This encodes CASSLDSAGPMYGYTF.

This chain uses TRBV5-1 with TRBJ1-2; TRBD1 matches 12 bases. This CDR3 has 14 amino acids. The ends lost 0 bases at V and 8 bases at J; junction bases unmatched: 2. Germline CDR1 and CDR2: SGHRS and YFSETQ. CDR3 sequence: CASSLEGTGGGYTF. CDR3 coding DNA: TGCGCCAGCAGCTTGGAAGGGACAGGGGGCGGCTACACCTTC.

The chain uses TRBV2 and TRBJ2-5; TRBD1 agrees at 8 bases. Germline-derived CDR1 and CDR2 are SNHLY and FYNNEI. V gave up 10 bases and J gave up 5 bases; unmatched junction bases: 9. CDR3 length: 13 amino acids. CDR3 region: CATTGGVLETQYF. DNA for the CDR3: TGTGCCACAACAGGGGGAGTTTTGGAGACCCAGTACTTC.

The V gene is TRBV19, the J gene TRBJ1-5, with 7 positions matching TRBD1. The CDR3 spans 16 residues. Trimming took 3 bases from V and 4 from J; bases not matched to a gene: 9. CDR1 and CDR2 from the germline V gene are LNHDA and SQIVND (reference sequence). CDR3 sequence: CASSILGPGGNQPQHF. In DNA form, the CDR3 reads TGTGCCAGTAGTATTTTGGGGCCAGGGGGTAATCAGCCCCAGCATTTT.

The genes are TRBV6-1 and TRBJ1-2, with D tentatively TRBD1 (6 bases). Looked up from germline, CDR1 is MNHNS and CDR2 is SASEGT. CDR3 size: 13 residues. The ends were cut back, 4 bases at V and 6 bases at J, with 12 bases in the middle. This CDR3 reads CASSADRTNGYTF. In DNA, the CDR3 is TGTGCCAGCAGTGCGGACAGAACAAATGGCTACACCTTC.

In its sample, this clone was seen a few times. V usage is TRBV19 and J usage is TRBJ1-2; 7 bases are shared with TRBD1. This CDR3 is 15 amino acids long. Germline V lookup: CDR1 LNHDA, CDR2 SQIVND (reference sequence). V lost 6 bases, J lost 2 bases, and 9 bases stayed unmatched. The CDR3 loop reads CASRLQGRENYGYTF. The DNA for the CDR3 is TGTGCCAGTAGGTTACAGGGGAGAGAGAACTATGGCTACACCTTC.

This sequence joins TRBV7-2 and TRBJ1-1, with D possibly being TRBD1 (6 bases). Germline V CDR1 and CDR2: SGHTA, FQGNSA. This CDR3 has 13 amino acids. The ends were cut back, 3 bases at V and 11 bases at J, with 16 bases in the middle. The CDR3 DNA follows: TGTGCCAGCAGCTTTGAACAGGGACCGTGGGCTTTCTTT. Translation: CASSFEQGPWAFF. The variable domain in full, completed from reference TRBV7-2 and TRBJ1-1, reads GAGVSQSPSNKVTEKGKDVELRCDPISGHTALYWYRQSLGQGLEFLIYFQGNSAPDKSGLPSDRFSAERTGGSVSTLTIQRTQQEDSAVYLCASSFEQGPWAFFGQGTRLTVV.

The genes are TRBV5-1 and TRBJ2-7; maybe TRBD2 (6 bases). This CDR3 contains 14 residues. The germline CDR1 and CDR2 sequences are SGHRS and YFSETQ. Trimming took 6 bases from V and 0 from J, leaving 13 bases between them. In nucleotides, the CDR3 is TGCGCCAGCAAAATTGGGGGGTCCTCCTACGAGCAGTACTTC. This translates into CASKIGGSSYEQYF. Drawing the rest from reference TRBV5-1 and TRBJ2-7, the complete variable domain is KAGVTQTPRYLIKTRGQQVTLSCSPISGHRSVSWYQQTPGQGLQFLFEYFSETQRNKGNFPGRFSGRQFSNSRSEMNVSTLELGDSALYLCASKIGGSSYEQYFGPGTRLTVT.

This sequence joins TRBV5-1 and TRBJ2-5; possible D gene TRBD1, 6 bases. The length of the CDR3 is 18 residues. Trimming pared 0 bases from V and 4 bases from J, leaving 22 bases between. Per the germline V gene, CDR1 is SGHRS and CDR2 is YFSETQ. Written as DNA, the CDR3 is TGCGCCAGCAGCTTGGGGGGGCGTAGCAGCCCCTTCAGAGAGACCCAGTACTTC. Its protein is CASSLGGRSSPFRETQYF.

The J gene is TRBJ1-5, the V gene TRBV18, with D perhaps matching TRBD1 (5 bases). The CDR3 extends over 16 amino acids. With 2 bases removed from V and 3 bases from J, the gap between germline ends came to 14 bases. Germline V gene data show CDR1 as KGHSH and CDR2 as LQKENI. CDR3 loop: CASSPVGQAPNQPQHF. As DNA, the CDR3 is TGTGCCAGCTCACCAGTGGGGCAGGCGCCCAATCAGCCCCAGCATTTT.

The V call is TRBV9, the J call TRBJ2-7; D perhaps matches TRBD1 (5 bases). Germline CDR1 and CDR2: SGDLS and YYNGEE. The CDR3 covers 13 residues. Trimming removed 0 bases at V and 2 bases at J, with 6 bases between. CDR3 sequence (DNA): TGTGCCAGCAGCGTAGGACAGACCTACGAGCAGTACTTC. As protein: CASSVGQTYEQYF.